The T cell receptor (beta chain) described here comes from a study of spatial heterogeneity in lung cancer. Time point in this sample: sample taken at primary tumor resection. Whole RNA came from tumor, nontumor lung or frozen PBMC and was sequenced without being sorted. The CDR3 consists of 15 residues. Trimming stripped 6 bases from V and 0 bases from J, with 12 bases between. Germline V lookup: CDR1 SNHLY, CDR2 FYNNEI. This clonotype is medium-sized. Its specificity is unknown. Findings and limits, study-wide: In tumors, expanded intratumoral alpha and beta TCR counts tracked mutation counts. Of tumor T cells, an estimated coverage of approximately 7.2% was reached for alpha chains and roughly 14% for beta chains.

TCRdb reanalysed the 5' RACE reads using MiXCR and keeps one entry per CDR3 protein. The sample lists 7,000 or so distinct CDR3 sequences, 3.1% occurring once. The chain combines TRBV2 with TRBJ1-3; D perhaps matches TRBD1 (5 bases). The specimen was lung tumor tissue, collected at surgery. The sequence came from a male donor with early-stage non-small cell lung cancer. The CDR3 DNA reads TGTGCCAGCAGCCTACAGGTTCTCTCTGGAAACACCATATATTTT. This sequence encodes CASSLQVLSGNTIYF.